This T cell receptor beta chain was identified in a study of radiotherapy plus CTLA-4 blockade in lung cancer (dated by TCRdb to 2016 to 2018). Describing the broader study: Objective responses occurred in approximately 19% of enrolled patients, and approximately 34% achieved disease control. The paper's findings and limits, for the study overall: After treatment with radiotherapy and ipilimumab, TCR clones that originated in tumors expanded in peripheral blood. Early dynamic changes in blood T cell clones, together with increased serum interferon-beta after radiation, were reported as the strongest predictors of response.

Remarks on this clone: Its specific antigen is unknown. No qualities accompany the bases; no much larger clone lies one base away.

The study evaluated CTLA-4 blockade (ipilimumab) given together with focal radiation therapy in patients who had chemo-refractory metastatic non-small-cell lung cancer. Taken from the germline V gene, the CDR1 and CDR2 loops are MRHNA and SNTAGT. Inclusive of the bounding cysteine and phenylalanine, the CDR3 is 14 residues long. The read is trimmed to its CDR3 DNA, 42 bases read in frame from base 1. At the junction V is shortened by 0 bases and J by 3 bases, with 5 bases in between. Library preparation employed the immunoSEQ multiplex PCR assay. As stored in TCRdb, this immuneACCESS dataset retains in-frame rearrangements with V and J assigned. A fraction of the clones does not appear; measured against another copy, unresolved V genes explain less than half of the discrepancy, and the remainder lacks a known reason. For this sample the table gives roughly 73,000 clones, of which around 86% were detected only once. The ten largest clones represent 40% of the sample.

This TCR came from a human donor with non-small cell lung cancer that progressed on radiotherapy plus ipilimumab. The V gene is TRBV6-4 and the J gene is TRBJ2-2, with no confidently assigned D gene. The specimen was peripheral blood, collected from a patient treated with radiotherapy plus ipilimumab. The encoded CDR3 is CASSDSKDTGELFF. The DNA is TGTGCCAGCAGTGACTCGAAGGACACCGGGGAGCTGTTTTTT.